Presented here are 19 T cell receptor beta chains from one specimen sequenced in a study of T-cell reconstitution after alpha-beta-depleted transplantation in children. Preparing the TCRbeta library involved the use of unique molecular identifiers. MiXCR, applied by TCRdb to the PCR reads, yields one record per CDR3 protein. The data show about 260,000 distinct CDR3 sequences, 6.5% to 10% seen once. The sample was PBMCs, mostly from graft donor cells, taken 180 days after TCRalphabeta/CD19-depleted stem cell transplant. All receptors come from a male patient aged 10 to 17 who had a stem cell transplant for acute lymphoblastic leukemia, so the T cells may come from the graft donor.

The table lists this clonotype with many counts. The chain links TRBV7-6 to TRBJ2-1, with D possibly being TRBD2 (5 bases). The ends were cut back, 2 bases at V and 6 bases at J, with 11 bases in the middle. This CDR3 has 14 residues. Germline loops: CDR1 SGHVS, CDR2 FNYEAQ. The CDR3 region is CASSLSGPSNEQFF. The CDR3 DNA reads TGTGCCAGCAGCTTAAGCGGCCCCTCCAATGAGCAGTTCTTC.

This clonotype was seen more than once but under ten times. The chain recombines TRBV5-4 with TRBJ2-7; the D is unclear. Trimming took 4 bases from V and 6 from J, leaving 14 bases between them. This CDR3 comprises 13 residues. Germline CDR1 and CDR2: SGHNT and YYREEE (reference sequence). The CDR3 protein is CASSRADPGEQYF. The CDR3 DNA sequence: TGTGCCAGCAGCCGGGCGGATCCTGGCGAGCAGTACTTC.

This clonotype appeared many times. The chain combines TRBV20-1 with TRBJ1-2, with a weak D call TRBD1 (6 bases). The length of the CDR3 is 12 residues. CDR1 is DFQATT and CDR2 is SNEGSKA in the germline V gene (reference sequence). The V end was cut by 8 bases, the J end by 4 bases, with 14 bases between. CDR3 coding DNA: TGCAGTTGCTGGGGGGCAGGCTATGGCTACACCTTC. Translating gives CSCWGAGYGYTF.

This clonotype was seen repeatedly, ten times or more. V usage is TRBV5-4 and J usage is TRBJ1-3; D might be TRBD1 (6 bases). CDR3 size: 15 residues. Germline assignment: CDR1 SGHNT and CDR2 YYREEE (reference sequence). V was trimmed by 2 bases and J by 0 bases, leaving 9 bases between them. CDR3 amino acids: CASSLPDSSGNTIYF. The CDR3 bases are TGTGCCAGCAGCTTACCGGACAGCTCTGGAAACACCATATATTTT.

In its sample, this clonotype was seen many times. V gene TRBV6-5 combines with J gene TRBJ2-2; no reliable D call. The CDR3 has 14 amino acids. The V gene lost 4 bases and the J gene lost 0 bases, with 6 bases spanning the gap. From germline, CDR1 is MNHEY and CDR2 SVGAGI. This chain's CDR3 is CASSWWANTGELFF. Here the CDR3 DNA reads TGTGCCAGCAGTTGGTGGGCGAACACCGGGGAGCTGTTTTTT.

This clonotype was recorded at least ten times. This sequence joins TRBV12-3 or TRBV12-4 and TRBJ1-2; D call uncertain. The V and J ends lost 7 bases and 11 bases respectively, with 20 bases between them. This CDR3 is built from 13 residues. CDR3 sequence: CASKGSLLTPYTF. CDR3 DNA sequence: TGTGCCAGCAAAGGGTCTCTGCTGACACCTTACACCTTC.

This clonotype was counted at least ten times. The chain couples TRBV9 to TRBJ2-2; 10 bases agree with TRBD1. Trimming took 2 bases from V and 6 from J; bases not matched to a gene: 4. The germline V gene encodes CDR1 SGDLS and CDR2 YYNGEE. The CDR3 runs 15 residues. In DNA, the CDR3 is TGTGCCAGCAGCGTGAGACAGGGGGCATCCGGGGAGCTGTTTTTT. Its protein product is CASSVRQGASGELFF.

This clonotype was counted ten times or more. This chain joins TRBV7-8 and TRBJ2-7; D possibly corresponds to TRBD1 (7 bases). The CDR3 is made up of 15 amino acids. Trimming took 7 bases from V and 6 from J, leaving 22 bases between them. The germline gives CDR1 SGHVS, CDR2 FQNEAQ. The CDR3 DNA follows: TGTGCCAGCACCCTAAGGGGTGCAGGGGGGTCCGAGCAGTACTTC. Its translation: CASTLRGAGGSEQYF.

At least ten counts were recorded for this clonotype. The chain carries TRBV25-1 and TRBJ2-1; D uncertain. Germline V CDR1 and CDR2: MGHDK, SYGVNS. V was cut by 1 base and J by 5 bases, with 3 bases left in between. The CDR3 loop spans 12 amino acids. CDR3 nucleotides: TGTGCCAGCAGTGAATTGAACAATGAGCAGTTCTTC. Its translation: CASSELNNEQFF.

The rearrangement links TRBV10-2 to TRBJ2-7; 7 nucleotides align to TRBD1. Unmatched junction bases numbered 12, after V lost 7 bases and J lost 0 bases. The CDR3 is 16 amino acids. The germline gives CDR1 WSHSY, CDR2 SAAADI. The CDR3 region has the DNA TGCGCCAGCACCATAGACAGGGAAGAAAGCTCCTACGAGCAGTACTTC. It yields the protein CASTIDREESSYEQYF.

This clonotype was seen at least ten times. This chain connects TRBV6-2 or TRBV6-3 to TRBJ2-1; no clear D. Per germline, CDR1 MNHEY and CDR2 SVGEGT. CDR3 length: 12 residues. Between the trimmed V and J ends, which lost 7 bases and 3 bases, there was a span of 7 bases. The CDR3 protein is CASTSSYNEQFF. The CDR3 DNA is TGTGCCAGCACCTCTAGCTACAATGAGCAGTTCTTC.

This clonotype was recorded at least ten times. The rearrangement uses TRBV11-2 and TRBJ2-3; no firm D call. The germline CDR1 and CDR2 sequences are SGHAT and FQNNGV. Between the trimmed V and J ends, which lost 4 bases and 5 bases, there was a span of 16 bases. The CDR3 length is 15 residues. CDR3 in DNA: TGTGCCAGCAGCTCCAGGTCCCCTAACAGAGATACGCAGTATTTT. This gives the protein CASSSRSPNRDTQYF. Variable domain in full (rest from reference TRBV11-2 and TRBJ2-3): EAGVAQSPRYKIIEKRQSVAFWCNPISGHATLYWYQQILGQGPKLLIQFQNNGVVDDSQLPKDRFSAERLKGVDSTLKIQPAKLEDSAVYLCASSSRSPNRDTQYFGPGTRLTVL.

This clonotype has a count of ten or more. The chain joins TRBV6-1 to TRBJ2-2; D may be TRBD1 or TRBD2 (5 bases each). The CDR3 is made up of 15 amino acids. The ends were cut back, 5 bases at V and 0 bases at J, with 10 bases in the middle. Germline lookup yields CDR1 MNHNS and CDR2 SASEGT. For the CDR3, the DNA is TGTGCCAGCAGTCTAGGGACCTCGAACACCGGGGAGCTGTTTTTT. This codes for CASSLGTSNTGELFF.

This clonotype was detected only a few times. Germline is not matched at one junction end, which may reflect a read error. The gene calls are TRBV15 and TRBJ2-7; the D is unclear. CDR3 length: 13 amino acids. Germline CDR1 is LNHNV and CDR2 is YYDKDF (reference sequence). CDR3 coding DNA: TGTGCCACCAGCAGAGATTTTGGGCCCCTGCAGCACTTC. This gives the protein CATSRDFGPLQHF.

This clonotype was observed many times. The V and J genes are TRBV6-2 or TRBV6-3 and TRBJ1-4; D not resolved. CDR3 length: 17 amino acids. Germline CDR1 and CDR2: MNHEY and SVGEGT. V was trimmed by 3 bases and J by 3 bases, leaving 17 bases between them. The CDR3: CASSYSSFRKSNEKLFF. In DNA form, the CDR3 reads TGTGCCAGCAGTTATTCATCCTTCAGGAAATCTAATGAAAAACTGTTTTTT.

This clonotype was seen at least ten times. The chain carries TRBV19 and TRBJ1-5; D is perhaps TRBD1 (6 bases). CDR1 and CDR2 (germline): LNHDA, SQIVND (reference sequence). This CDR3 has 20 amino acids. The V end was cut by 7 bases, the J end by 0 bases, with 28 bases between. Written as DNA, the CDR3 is TGTGCCAGTACCCCTTCTCCCCTGGGACAACTATCCTATAGCAATCAGCCCCAGCATTTT. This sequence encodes CASTPSPLGQLSYSNQPQHF.

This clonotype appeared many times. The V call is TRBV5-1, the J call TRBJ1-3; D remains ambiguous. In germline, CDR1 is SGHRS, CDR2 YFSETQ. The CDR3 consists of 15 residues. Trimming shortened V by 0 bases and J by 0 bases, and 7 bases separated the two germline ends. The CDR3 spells CASSLGESSGNTIYF. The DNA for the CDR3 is TGCGCCAGCAGCTTGGGGGAAAGCTCTGGAAACACCATATATTTT.

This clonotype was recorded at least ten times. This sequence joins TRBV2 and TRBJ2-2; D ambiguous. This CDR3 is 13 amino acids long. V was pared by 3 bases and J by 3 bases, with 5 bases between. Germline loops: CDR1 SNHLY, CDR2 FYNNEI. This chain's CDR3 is CASSDYYTGELFF. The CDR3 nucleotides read TGTGCCAGCAGTGATTATTACACCGGGGAGCTGTTTTTT.

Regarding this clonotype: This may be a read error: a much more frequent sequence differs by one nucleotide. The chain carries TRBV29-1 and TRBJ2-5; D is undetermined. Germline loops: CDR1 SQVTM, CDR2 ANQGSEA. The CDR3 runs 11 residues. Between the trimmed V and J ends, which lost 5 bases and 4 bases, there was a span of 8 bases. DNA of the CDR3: TGCAGCGTTTTGCCGGGAGAGACCCAGTACTTC. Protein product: CSVLPGETQYF.